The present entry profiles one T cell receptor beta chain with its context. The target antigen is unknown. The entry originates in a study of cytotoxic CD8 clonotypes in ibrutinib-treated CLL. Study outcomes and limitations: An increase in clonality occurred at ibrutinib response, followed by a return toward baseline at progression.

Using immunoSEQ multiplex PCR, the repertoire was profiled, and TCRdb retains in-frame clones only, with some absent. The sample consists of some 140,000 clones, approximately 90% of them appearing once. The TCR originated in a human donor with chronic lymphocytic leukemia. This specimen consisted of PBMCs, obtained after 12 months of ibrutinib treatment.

In DNA, the CDR3 is TGTGCCAGCACCAGGACAGGCCAAGAGACCCAGTACTTC. Its protein product is CASTRTGQETQYF. The genes are TRBV7-9 and TRBJ2-5; TRBD1 matches 7 bases. Germline V CDR1 and CDR2: SEHNR, FQNEAQ (reference sequence). The CDR3 runs 13 residues. J lost 1 base, V lost 7 bases, and 3 bases had no gene match. Combining the CDR3 with reference TRBV7-9 and TRBJ2-5 gives the whole variable domain DTGVSQNPRHKITKRGQNVTFRCDPISEHNRLYWYRQTLGQGPEFLTYFQNEAQLEKSRLLSDRFSAERPKGSFSTLEIQRTEQGDSAMYLCASTRTGQETQYFGPGTRLLVL.